Listed here are 10 T cell receptor beta chains from one sample, sequenced in a study of post-analysis software for immune sequencing data. Study results and limitations: Patients used roughly five TRBV segments, including TRBV5-6, TRBV5-1 and TRBV20-1, more often than controls.

Antigens of these TCRs are unknown. cDNA libraries of TCR beta carried unique molecular identifiers. TCRdb processed the PCR reads anew with MiXCR; each CDR3 protein has one entry. Of about 180,000 distinct CDR3 sequences in the sample, roughly 30% were seen once. Sequencing input: blood. The receptors shown here come from a girl aged 10-17 years with multiple sclerosis.

This clonotype was recorded many times. The chain links TRBV10-3 to TRBJ2-7; D perhaps matches TRBD1 (6 bases). Germline CDR1 is ENHRY and CDR2 is SYGVKD. V gave up 4 bases and J gave up 5 bases, with 15 bases separating them. The CDR3 totals 14 residues. The CDR3 loop is CAISARTVADEQYF. The CDR3 coding sequence is TGTGCCATCAGTGCACGGACAGTGGCTGACGAGCAGTACTTC.

The sample holds many counts of this clonotype. The chain is built from TRBV30 and TRBJ2-7, with 10 bases that match TRBD1. The CDR3 has 14 residues. V shed 1 base, J shed 3 bases, and the junction held 3 bases outside the gene matches. CDR1 is GTSNPN, CDR2 SVGIG, per germline (reference sequence). CDR3 in DNA: TGTGCCTGGAGTGCTGGGACAGGGGACTACGAGCAGTACTTC. This codes for CAWSAGTGDYEQYF.

This clonotype was picked up many times. The chain recombines TRBV10-3 with TRBJ2-3; 8 bases map to TRBD2. The germline gives CDR1 ENHRY, CDR2 SYGVKD. This CDR3 contains 14 residues. V was clipped by 7 bases and J by 5 bases; unmatched bases: 8. The CDR3: CAITPAGVGDTQYF. In DNA, the CDR3 is TGTGCCATCACCCCAGCGGGAGTTGGAGATACGCAGTATTTT.

About this clonotype itself: A much larger clone lies one base from this, so it may be a read error. J is TRBJ1-2 and V is TRBV13, with a possible D match to TRBD1 (5 bases). Germline CDR1 is PRHDT and CDR2 is FYEKMQ (reference sequence). V was pared by 5 bases and J by 4 bases, with 14 bases between. This CDR3 is built from 14 residues. Here the CDR3 reads CASSIETAGYGYTF. CDR3 sequence (DNA): TGTGCCAGCAGCATAGAGACAGCGGGCTATGGCTACACCTTC.

This clonotype was picked up one time. The chain combines TRBV12-3 or TRBV12-4 with TRBJ1-2, with TRBD1 identical over 11 bases. With 6 bases clipped from V and 3 bases from J, the junction kept 6 bases outside the gene matches. CDR3 length equals 15 residues. DNA of the CDR3: TGTGCCAGCAGGGCCCAGGGACAGGGGGACTATGGCTACACCTTC. Translated: CASRAQGQGDYGYTF.

There are many counts of this clonotype. The J gene is TRBJ1-2, the V gene TRBV6-6, with TRBD1 as a possible D gene (6 bases). The length of the CDR3 is 12 residues. Germline loops: CDR1 MNHNY, CDR2 SVGAGI (reference sequence). The CDR3 DNA reads as TGTGTAACAGGGACCCTCGGCTATGGCTACACCTTC. Protein sequence: CVTGTLGYGYTF.

About this clonotype itself: The junction differs from germline at one of its ends, possibly a read error. The rearrangement links TRBV10-3 to TRBJ2-3, with TRBD1 as a possible D gene (5 bases). The CDR3 totals 14 residues. Germline-derived CDR1 and CDR2 are ENHRY and SYGVKD. The CDR3 coding sequence is TGTGCCTTCAGTGAGTCGGCAGGGTGGGATACGCAGTATTTT. Amino acid sequence: CAFSESAGWDTQYF.

Regarding this clonotype: A much larger clone lies a single base off, so this may be a read error. The chain recombines TRBV4-1 with TRBJ1-2; D is unresolved. The CDR3 length is 13 residues. Germline V lookup: CDR1 MGHRA, CDR2 YSYEKL. The V gene lost 0 bases and the J gene lost 5 bases, with 7 bases spanning the gap. The CDR3 loop is CASSQDSGYGYTF. Written as DNA, the CDR3 is TGCGCCAGCAGCCAAGATTCGGGTTATGGCTACACCTTC.

The chain couples TRBV20-1 to TRBJ2-3; D not certain. The CDR3 length is 13 residues. V was cut by 3 bases and J by 6 bases, with 13 bases left in between. Germline V gives CDR1 DFQATT, CDR2 SNEGSKA (reference sequence). CDR3 residues: CSARYKVTDTQYF. The CDR3 DNA reads as TGCAGTGCTAGGTACAAGGTCACGGATACGCAGTATTTT.

This clonotype was recorded only once. A much larger clone sits a single nucleotide away, making a read error possible. This chain links TRBV7-2 with TRBJ2-3, with unresolved D. This CDR3 contains 14 residues. Germline CDR1 reads SGHTA; CDR2 reads FQGNSA. DNA for the CDR3: TGTGCCGGCAGCTTAGTTGGGAGCACAGATACGCAGTATTTT. Translated: CAGSLVGSTDTQYF.